The rows below give T cell receptor beta chains drawn from one sample of a study of shared clonotypes between healthy human individuals. Generated by immunoSEQ multiplex PCR, the TCRdb table keeps only in-frame clones and is missing some. The sample includes more than 600,000 clones, 92% of them seen just once. Sequencing was carried out using naive CD8+ T cells sorted from blood. The source is a man aged 25-45 years in good health. Each CDR3 is given with its conserved first and last residue. The order of the fields is CDR3 protein, CDR3 DNA, clone size, D gene, J gene, V gene. A D gene is named only where the DNA matches it firmly. Part of the rows lack a size; the others show once, few, many or a class for expanded clones.

CASSPGPTRDKLAGYTF | TGTGCCAGCAGCCCAGGTCCAACCCGGGACAAACTTGCGGGCTACACCTTC | NA | NA | TRBJ1-2 | TRBV7-9
CASSTIRAMAYEQYF | TGTGCCAGTAGTACTATCCGGGCTATGGCCTACGAGCAGTACTTC | NA | NA | TRBJ2-7 | TRBV19
CASSYEGGARYEQFF | TGTGCCAGCAGTTATGAGGGAGGGGCTCGGTATGAGCAGTTCTTC | many | TRBD2 | TRBJ2-1 | TRBV6-5
CASSFQPGRGRRETQYF | TGTGCCAGCAGCTTCCAACCAGGACGGGGGCGCCGGGAGACCCAGTACTTC | NA | NA | TRBJ2-5 | TRBV7-9
CSVEGQQTWETQYF | TGCAGCGTTGAAGGCCAGCAGACCTGGGAGACCCAGTACTTC | NA | NA | TRBJ2-5 | TRBV29-1
CASSEGVQETQYF | TGTGCCAGCAGTGAGGGGGTCCAAGAGACCCAGTACTTC | NA | NA | TRBJ2-5 | TRBV2
CASSLLGSTGELFF | TGTGCCAGCAGTTTACTAGGTAGCACCGGGGAGCTGTTTTTT | once | NA | TRBJ2-2 | TRBV27
CASSKEGEGTQYF | TGTGCCAGCAGCAAAGAGGGGGAAGGTACGCAGTATTTT | NA | NA | TRBJ2-3 | TRBV21-1
CASSFSGTGSYEQYF | TGTGCCAGCAGCTTCTCCGGGACAGGGTCCTACGAGCAGTACTTC | NA | TRBD1 | TRBJ2-7 | TRBV9
CASRLSGRAGNEQFF | TGCGCCAGCAGGCTAAGCGGGAGGGCCGGGAATGAGCAGTTCTTC | NA | TRBD2 | TRBJ2-1 | TRBV4-3
CSVGQVAGDGKHFYNEQFF | TGCAGCGTCGGACAGGTCGCGGGAGACGGGAAGCATTTTTACAATGAGCAGTTCTTC | NA | NA | TRBJ2-1 | TRBV29-1
CASSDLLTGTSGRVEQFF | TGTGCCAGCAGTGACCTTCTTACCGGGACTAGCGGGAGGGTCGAGCAGTTCTTC | NA | TRBD2 | TRBJ2-1 | TRBV2
CASSLVVRGEGPYEQYF | TGTGCCAGCAGCTTAGTGGTGCGCGGGGAAGGTCCCTACGAGCAGTACTTC | NA | NA | TRBJ2-7 | TRBV7-8
CASRGTGTNQPQHF | TGTGCCAGCAGGGGGACAGGGACTAATCAGCCCCAGCATTTT | NA | TRBD1 | TRBJ1-5 | TRBV6-1
CASSLAVFGDYVYEQYF | TGCGCCAGCAGCTTGGCCGTATTTGGGGACTACGTCTACGAGCAGTACTTC | NA | TRBD2 | TRBJ2-7 | TRBV5-1
CASSPRDRYYEQYF | TGTGCCAGCAGCCCCCGGGACAGATACTACGAGCAGTACTTC | NA | TRBD1 | TRBJ2-7 | TRBV2
CAWSDTYEQYF | TGTGCCTGGAGTGACACCTACGAGCAGTACTTC | few | NA | TRBJ2-7 | TRBV30
CASSFAAGGYEQFF | TGTGCCAGCAGCTTTGCAGCGGGAGGCTATGAGCAGTTCTTC | NA | TRBD2 | TRBJ2-1 | TRBV5-8
CASIGQTYEQYF | TGTGCCAGCATTGGACAGACCTACGAGCAGTACTTC | NA | NA | TRBJ2-7 | TRBV2
CASSVGSEINEQFF | TGCGCCAGCAGTGTGGGTAGCGAAATCAATGAGCAGTTCTTC | NA | NA | TRBJ2-1 | TRBV10-2
CATSSLGWVEQFF | TGTGCCACCAGCAGTCTTGGATGGGTGGAGCAGTTCTTC | NA | NA | TRBJ2-1 | TRBV15
CASSGDRGRRQETQYF | TGTGCCAGCAGCGGGGACAGGGGAAGGAGGCAAGAGACCCAGTACTTC | NA | TRBD1 | TRBJ2-5 | TRBV7-9
CASSETSAYNEQFF | TGCGCCAGCAGCGAGACCTCAGCCTACAATGAGCAGTTCTTC | once | NA | TRBJ2-1 | TRBV10-2
CASSTGMNTEAFF | TGCGCCAGCAGTACAGGGATGAACACTGAAGCTTTCTTT | NA | NA | TRBJ1-1 | TRBV10-1
CASSYSPGDPYEQYF | TGTGCCAGCAGTTACTCCCCGGGAGATCCCTACGAGCAGTACTTC | NA | NA | TRBJ2-7 | TRBV6-5
CASSLPLTVNEQFF | TGTGCCAGCAGCTTACCCTTAACGGTAAATGAGCAGTTCTTC | NA | NA | TRBJ2-1 | TRBV7-9
CASSYSQGNTEAFF | TGTGCCAGCAGTTACTCGCAGGGGAACACTGAAGCTTTCTTT | NA | NA | TRBJ1-1 | TRBV6-5
CASSMVARHNEQFF | TGTGCCAGTAGTATGGTAGCGCGTCACAATGAGCAGTTCTTC | NA | NA | TRBJ2-1 | TRBV19
CASSFGTSGYYEQYF | TGTGCCAGCAGCTTCGGGACTAGCGGTTACTACGAGCAGTACTTC | NA | TRBD2 | TRBJ2-7 | TRBV11-2
CSVESRDIRYEQYF | TGCAGCGTTGAGAGCCGGGACATCCGCTACGAGCAGTACTTC | NA | NA | TRBJ2-7 | TRBV29-1
CASSLRTIDTQYF | TGTGCCAGCAGCCTCCGTACCATAGATACGCAGTATTTT | NA | NA | TRBJ2-3 | TRBV27
CASSLAGPSSYNEQFF | TGCGCCAGCAGCTTGGCGGGACCGAGCTCCTACAATGAGCAGTTCTTC | NA | NA | TRBJ2-1 | TRBV5-1
CASSLARFSEQFF | TGTGCCAGCAGTTTAGCTAGATTTAGTGAGCAGTTCTTC | NA | NA | TRBJ2-1 | TRBV27
CASTRGWGSTGELFF | TGTGCCAGCACCCGGGGATGGGGGAGCACCGGGGAGCTGTTTTTT | NA | NA | TRBJ2-2 | TRBV2
CASSAFASNTGELFF | TGTGCCAGCAGCGCCTTCGCGTCCAACACCGGGGAGCTGTTTTTT | NA | NA | TRBJ2-2 | TRBV9
CASSQEARGAEAFF | TGCGCCAGCAGCCAAGAAGCCCGGGGGGCTGAAGCTTTCTTT | NA | NA | TRBJ1-1 | TRBV4-1
CASSHRPEEQYEQYF | TGTGCCAGCAGCCACAGACCGGAGGAGCAATACGAGCAGTACTTC | NA | NA | TRBJ2-7 | TRBV14
CASSEASQVRRTYNEQFF | TGTGCCAGCAGTGAAGCCAGTCAGGTTCGCAGGACCTACAATGAGCAGTTCTTC | NA | NA | TRBJ2-1 | TRBV6-1